This T cell receptor (beta chain) comes out of a study of T cell responses to AZD1222 COVID-19 vaccine. Produced via immunoSEQ multiplex PCR; TCRdb's table is partial and in-frame only. The sample contains approximately 170,000 clones, 85% to 90% of which appear only once. CDR3 length: 14 residues. Germline V gene data show CDR1 as SGHVS and CDR2 as FQNEAQ. Between the trimmed V and J ends, which lost 5 bases and 4 bases, there was a span of 15 bases. The TCR was taken from an adult in good health. The chain employs TRBV7-8 and TRBJ2-7; D unclear. Sequencing used peripheral blood, obtained on day 0 of AZD1222 vaccination. The CDR3 protein is CASSGPAGLYEQYF. As DNA, the CDR3 is TGTGCCAGCAGCGGCCCCGCCGGATTATACGAGCAGTACTTC. Looking up the rest from reference TRBV7-8 and TRBJ2-7 gives the full variable domain: GAGVSQSPRYKVAKRGQDVALRCDPISGHVSLFWYQQALGQGPEFLTYFQNEAQLDKSGLPSDRFFAERPEGSVSTLKIQRTQQEDSAVYLCASSGPAGLYEQYFGPGTRLTVT.